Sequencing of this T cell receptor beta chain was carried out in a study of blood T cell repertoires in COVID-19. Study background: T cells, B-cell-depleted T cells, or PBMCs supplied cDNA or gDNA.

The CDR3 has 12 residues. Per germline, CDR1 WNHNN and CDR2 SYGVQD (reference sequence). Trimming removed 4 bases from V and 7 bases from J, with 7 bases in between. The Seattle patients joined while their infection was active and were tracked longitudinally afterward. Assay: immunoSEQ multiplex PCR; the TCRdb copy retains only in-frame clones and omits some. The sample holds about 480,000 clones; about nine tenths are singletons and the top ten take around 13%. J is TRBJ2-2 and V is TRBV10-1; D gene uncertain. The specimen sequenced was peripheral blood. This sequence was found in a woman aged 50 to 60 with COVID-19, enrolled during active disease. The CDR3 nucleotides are TGCGCCAGCAGTGGAGGAAACGGGGAGCTGTTTTTT. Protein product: CASSGGNGELFF.